This passage covers 19 T cell receptor beta chains from one sample sequenced in a study of T-cell memory formation after mild COVID-19. Each CDR3 protein is one row after TCRdb ran MiXCR on the 5' RACE reads. The sample includes about 430,000 distinct CDR3 sequences, less than 25% seen only once; the top ten take around 9%. Material for sequencing was PBMCs or a T cell subset sorted from them (not recorded which). The receptors here all came from an adult woman who had mild COVID-19 (a few samples of this study predate the infection). Cell type and time point are not known.

This clonotype has more than one count but fewer than ten. The chain recombines TRBV4-2 with TRBJ2-7; D is undetermined. The CDR3 loop spans 15 amino acids. The germline V gene encodes CDR1 LGHNA and CDR2 YNFKEQ. V was pared by 0 bases and J by 6 bases, with 15 bases between. The CDR3 nucleotides read TGTGCCAGCAGCCAAGATCCCAAATGGACGGGCGAGCAGTACTTC. As protein: CASSQDPKWTGEQYF.

This sequence joins TRBV12-3 or TRBV12-4 and TRBJ2-7; D unresolved. The CDR3 spans 12 residues. The germline V and J ends were trimmed by 6 bases and 5 bases, with 11 bases remaining between them. The CDR3 bases are TGTGCCAGCAGCCCGTTTTTGGACGAGCAGTACTTC. Translating gives CASSPFLDEQYF.

The chain has TRBV12-3 or TRBV12-4 and TRBJ2-2, with 7 bases matching TRBD2. The CDR3 has 14 amino acids. V was clipped by 7 bases and J by 5 bases; unmatched bases: 7. The CDR3 sequence is CASTHHSGTGELFF. DNA of the CDR3: TGTGCCAGCACCCACCATAGCGGGACCGGGGAGCTGTTTTTT.

The rearrangement joins TRBV5-1 to TRBJ2-7, with 11 nucleotides matching TRBD1. The CDR3 contains 14 residues. V lost 3 bases to trimming and J lost 5 bases; unmatched junction nucleotides: 4. The germline gives CDR1 SGHRS, CDR2 YFSETQ. CDR3 nucleotide sequence: TGCGCCAGCAGCTCCGGACAGGGGGCTGACGAGCAGTACTTC. Translation gives CASSSGQGADEQYF. Looking up the rest from reference TRBV5-1 and TRBJ2-7 gives the full variable domain: KAGVTQTPRYLIKTRGQQVTLSCSPISGHRSVSWYQQTPGQGLQFLFEYFSETQRNKGNFPGRFSGRQFSNSRSEMNVSTLELGDSALYLCASSSGQGADEQYFGPGTRLTVT.

This clonotype was counted between two and nine times. The CDR3 bases are TGTGCCAGCAGCGCCATCCGGACAGATACGCAGTATTTT. Protein: CASSAIRTDTQYF. This chain uses TRBV9 with TRBJ2-3; D remains unclear. Germline CDR1 is SGDLS and CDR2 is YYNGEE. CDR3 length equals 13 residues. Trimming removed 3 bases from V and 3 bases from J, with 8 bases in between.

A few counts support this clonotype. V gene TRBV4-3 combines with J gene TRBJ2-7; TRBD1 agrees at 10 bases. The CDR3 contains 14 residues. Germline loops: CDR1 LGHNA, CDR2 YSLEER. V shed 1 base, J shed 6 bases, and the junction held 3 bases outside the gene matches. CDR3 in DNA: TGCGCCAGCAGCCAAGGGACAGGGGGAGGCGAGCAGTACTTC. Amino acids: CASSQGTGGGEQYF.

This clonotype was observed at least ten times. The V gene is TRBV7-8, the J gene TRBJ2-7; 10 positions agree with TRBD2. Germline CDR1 SGHVS, CDR2 FQNEAQ. The CDR3 loop spans 16 amino acids. The junction had 9 bases not matched to a gene; V was cut back by 7 bases and J by 0 bases. CDR3 sequence: CASNGLAAAASYEQYF. CDR3 DNA: TGTGCCAGCAACGGACTAGCGGCCGCTGCCTCCTACGAGCAGTACTTC.

The chain has TRBV6-5 and TRBJ2-2; tentatively, D is TRBD2 (5 bases). The CDR3 is 15 amino acids. Trimming cost V 5 bases and J 0 bases, with 10 bases left between them. Germline V gene lookup returns CDR1 MNHEY and CDR2 SVGAGI. The CDR3 coding sequence is TGTGCCAGCAGTGGAGGAGCTTCGAACACCGGGGAGCTGTTTTTT. Protein sequence: CASSGGASNTGELFF.

J is TRBJ1-2 and V is TRBV30; D is uncertain. Germline CDR1 reads GTSNPN; CDR2 reads SVGIG (reference sequence). Trimming took off 1 base at V and 8 bases at J, with 8 bases between the two ends. The CDR3 length is 11 residues. CDR3 region: CAWSDNGGYTF. CDR3 in DNA: TGTGCCTGGAGTGATAATGGGGGCTACACCTTC.

V gene TRBV4-1 combines with J gene TRBJ2-1, with a tentative D call TRBD2 (5 bases). The germline V gene encodes CDR1 MGHRA and CDR2 YSYEKL. Trimming pared 5 bases from V and 4 bases from J, leaving 15 bases between. The CDR3 loop spans 15 amino acids. CDR3 coding DNA: TGCGCCAGCAGCACCGTGGAGGAAACTTACAATGAGCAGTTCTTC. This codes for CASSTVEETYNEQFF.

This clonotype was seen many times. The genes are TRBV7-9 and TRBJ1-2; D might be TRBD1 (6 bases). Germline V gene data show CDR1 as SEHNR and CDR2 as FQNEAQ (reference sequence). Between the trimmed V and J ends, which lost 4 bases and 7 bases, there was a span of 13 bases. The CDR3 spans 13 residues. The CDR3 here is CASSSAGGGGYTF. The CDR3 bases are TGTGCCAGCAGCTCGGCAGGAGGGGGTGGCTACACCTTC. The full variable domain, rest sourced from reference TRBV7-9 and TRBJ1-2, is DTGVSQNPRHKITKRGQNVTFRCDPISEHNRLYWYRQTLGQGPEFLTYFQNEAQLEKSRLLSDRFSAERPKGSFSTLEIQRTEQGDSAMYLCASSSAGGGGYTFGSGTRLTVV.

This chain uses TRBV5-1 with TRBJ1-1, with TRBD1 matching over 8 bases. The germline V gene has CDR1 SGHRS and CDR2 YFSETQ. J was trimmed by 4 bases and V by 2 bases; bases with no gene match: 7. The CDR3 extends over 15 amino acids. This CDR3 reads CASSLQTGDATEAFF. The CDR3 DNA reads as TGCGCCAGCAGCTTACAGACAGGGGATGCCACTGAAGCTTTCTTT.

The chain recombines TRBV7-2 with TRBJ2-3; a weak D match, TRBD1 (5 bases). V was trimmed by 3 bases and J by 4 bases, leaving 11 bases between them. CDR3 length: 14 residues. Germline V CDR1 and CDR2: SGHTA, FQGNSA. CDR3 bases: TGTGCCAGCAGCTTTCATTCAGGGCCAGATACGCAGTATTTT. Translated, it gives CASSFHSGPDTQYF.

The chain has TRBV7-9 and TRBJ1-2; D remains unclear. The length of the CDR3 is 14 residues. Germline V lookup: CDR1 SEHNR, CDR2 FQNEAQ (reference sequence). Trimming left V 3 bases short and J 0 bases short, with 8 bases between. CDR3 bases: TGTGCCAGCAGCTTGGACGCTGCTAACTATGGCTACACCTTC. It is translated as CASSLDAANYGYTF.

This rearrangement joins TRBV30 to TRBJ2-3, with 8 bases identical to TRBD2. Germline CDR1 reads GTSNPN; CDR2 reads SVGIG (reference sequence). The V and J ends lost 4 bases and 1 base, in that order; junction bases with no gene match: 1. The CDR3 totals 13 residues. The CDR3 loop is CAWKLAGTDTQYF. The CDR3 bases are TGTGCCTGGAAACTAGCGGGCACAGATACGCAGTATTTT.

The chain joins TRBV29-1 to TRBJ2-5; 8 bases fit TRBD2. Germline V CDR1 and CDR2: SQVTM, ANQGSEA. The V segment lost 8 bases and the J segment 3 bases; nucleotides outside the gene matches: 14. CDR3 length equals 15 residues. The CDR3 region is CSLLAAGVPEETQYF. DNA of the CDR3: TGCAGCCTCCTAGCAGCGGGAGTGCCCGAAGAGACCCAGTACTTC. Supplemented by reference TRBV29-1 and TRBJ2-5, the full variable domain reads SAVISQKPSRDICQRGTSLTIQCQVDSQVTMMFWYRQQPGQSLTLIATANQGSEATYESGFVIDKFPISRPNLTFSTLTVSNMSPEDSSIYLCSLLAAGVPEETQYFGPGTRLLVL.

This clonotype was counted between two and nine times. V and J are TRBV7-8 and TRBJ2-3; perhaps TRBD2 as D (5 bases). The length of the CDR3 is 16 residues. Trimming took off 0 bases at V and 1 base at J, with 11 bases between the two ends. Germline loops: CDR1 SGHVS, CDR2 FQNEAQ. The CDR3 nucleotides are TGTGCCAGCAGCTTAGCGCTCCTGCGGGGCACAGATACGCAGTATTTT. Its protein product is CASSLALLRGTDTQYF.

In its sample, this clonotype was seen a few times. The chain couples TRBV6-1 to TRBJ2-3; no definite D call. The germline V gene has CDR1 MNHNS and CDR2 SASEGT. The CDR3 is 11 residues long. The V and J ends lost 6 bases and 7 bases respectively, with 8 bases between them. The CDR3 nucleotides read TGTGCCAGCAGAGAGAGGTATACGCAGTATTTT. Residues: CASRERYTQYF.

J is TRBJ2-7 and V is TRBV4-3, with D unresolved. Germline V CDR1 and CDR2: LGHNA, YSLEER. This CDR3 comprises 18 residues. V lost 0 bases and J 0 bases, leaving 18 bases between the germline ends. The CDR3, as DNA: TGCGCCAGCAGCCAAGATCCCGCAGTGTTGTCCAGCTCCTACGAGCAGTACTTC. Protein sequence: CASSQDPAVLSSSYEQYF.